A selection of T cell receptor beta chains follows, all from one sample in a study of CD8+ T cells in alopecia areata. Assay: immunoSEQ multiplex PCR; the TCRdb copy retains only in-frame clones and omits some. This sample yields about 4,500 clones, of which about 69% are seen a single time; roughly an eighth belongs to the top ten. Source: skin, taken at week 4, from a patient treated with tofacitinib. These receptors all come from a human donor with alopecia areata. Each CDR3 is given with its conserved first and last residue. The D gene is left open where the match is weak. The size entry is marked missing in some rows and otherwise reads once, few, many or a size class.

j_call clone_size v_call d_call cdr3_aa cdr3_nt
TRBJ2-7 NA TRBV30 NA CAWSVLGGYEQYF TGTGCCTGGAGTGTACTGGGGGGCTACGAGCAGTACTTC
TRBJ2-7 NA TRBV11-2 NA CASSLMETASYEQYF TGTGCCAGCAGCTTAATGGAGACGGCCTCCTACGAGCAGTACTTC
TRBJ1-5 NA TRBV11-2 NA CASSLSFDQPQHF TGTGCCAGCAGCTTATCGTTCGATCAGCCCCAGCATTTT
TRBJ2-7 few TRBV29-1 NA CSVGSSHYEQYF TGCAGCGTTGGTTCCAGCCACTACGAGCAGTACTTC
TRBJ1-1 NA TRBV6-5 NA CASSSPRGARNTEAFF TGTGCCAGCAGTTCTCCCCGTGGGGCCCGGAACACTGAAGCTTTCTTT
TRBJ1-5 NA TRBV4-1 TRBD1 CASSQDRGQGYQPQHF TGCGCCAGCAGCCAAGACCGGGGACAGGGGTATCAGCCCCAGCATTTT
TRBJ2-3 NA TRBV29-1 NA CSVGGGTQYF TGCAGCGTTGGGGGAGGTACGCAGTATTTT
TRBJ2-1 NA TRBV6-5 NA CASWFSSYNEQFF TGTGCCAGCTGGTTTAGCTCCTACAATGAGCAGTTCTTC
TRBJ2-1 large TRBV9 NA CASSVEADSYNEQFF TGTGCCAGCAGCGTAGAGGCGGATTCCTACAATGAGCAGTTCTTC
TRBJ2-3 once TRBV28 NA CASSRPPTDTQYF TGTGCCAGCAGTCGCCCTCCCACAGATACGCAGTATTTT
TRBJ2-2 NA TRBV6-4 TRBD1 CASSRQGAGELFF TGTGCCAGCAGTAGACAGGGCGCCGGGGAGCTGTTTTTT
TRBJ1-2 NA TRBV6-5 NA CASRTRGEYGYTF TGTGCCAGCAGGACCCGGGGCGAATATGGCTACACCTTC
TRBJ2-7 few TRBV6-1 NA CASSDIGEQYF TGTGCCAGCAGTGACATCGGGGAGCAGTACTTC
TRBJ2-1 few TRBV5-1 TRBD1 CASSQDRDSGLF TGCGCCAGCAGCCAGGACCGGGACAGTGGGCTCTTC
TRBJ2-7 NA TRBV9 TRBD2 CASSEGGRRDEQYF TGTGCCAGCAGCGAGGGCGGGAGGCGAGACGAGCAGTACTTC
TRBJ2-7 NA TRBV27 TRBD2 CASSFLRWGLANEQCF TGTGCCAGCAGTTTTCTCCGATGGGGACTAGCGAACGAGCAGTGCTTC
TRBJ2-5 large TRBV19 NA CASTPIFQTVDPRETQYF TGTGCCAGTACACCCATATTTCAAACGGTAGATCCGCGAGAGACCCAGTACTTC
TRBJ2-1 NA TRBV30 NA CAWSTYNEQFF TGTGCCTGGAGTACGTACAATGAGCAGTTCTTC
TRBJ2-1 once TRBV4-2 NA CASSQGQGGSYNEQFF TGTGCCAGCAGCCAAGGTCAGGGGGGGAGCTACAATGAGCAGTTCTTC
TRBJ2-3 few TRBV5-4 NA CASSLYGREEKDTQYF TGTGCCAGCAGCCTATACGGAAGGGAAGAAAAAGATACGCAGTATTTT
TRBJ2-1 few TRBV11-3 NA CASSFETPTYNEQFF TGTGCCAGCAGCTTCGAGACGCCGACCTACAATGAGCAGTTCTTC
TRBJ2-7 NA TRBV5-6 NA CASSLAQEQYF TGTGCCAGCAGCTTGGCCCAAGAGCAGTACTTC
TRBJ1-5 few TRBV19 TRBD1 CASSVGDRGYQPQHF TGTGCCAGTAGTGTTGGGGACAGGGGGTATCAGCCCCAGCATTTT
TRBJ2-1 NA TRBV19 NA CASSRGGAPYNEQFF TGTGCCAGTAGTCGGGGCGGGGCTCCCTACAATGAGCAGTTCTTC
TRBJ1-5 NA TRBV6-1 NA CASSLRTDNQPQHF TGTGCCAGCAGCCTTCGGACGGACAATCAGCCCCAGCATTTT
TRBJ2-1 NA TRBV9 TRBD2 CASSVGSGSGSIDEQFF TGTGCCAGCAGCGTAGGATCTGGTAGCGGGAGTATCGATGAGCAGTTCTTC
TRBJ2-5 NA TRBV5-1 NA CASSLDGVSQETQYF TGCGCCAGCAGCTTGGATGGTGTTAGTCAAGAGACCCAGTACTTC
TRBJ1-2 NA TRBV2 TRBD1 CASIRTLTGPYGYTF TGTGCCAGCATTCGTACCTTGACAGGGCCCTATGGCTACACCTTC
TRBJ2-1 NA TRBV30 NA CACQTGANEQFF TGTGCCTGCCAGACGGGGGCCAATGAGCAGTTCTTC
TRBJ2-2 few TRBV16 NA CASSPTGIGGELFF TGTGCCAGCAGCCCAACAGGGATCGGCGGGGAGCTGTTTTTT
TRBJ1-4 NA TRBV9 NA CASSVPGTNEKLFF TGTGCCAGCAGCGTACCGGGGACTAATGAAAAACTGTTTTTT
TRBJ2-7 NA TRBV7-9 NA CASSPRSVSYEQYF TGTGCCAGCAGCCCGCGATCCGTGTCCTACGAGCAGTACTTC
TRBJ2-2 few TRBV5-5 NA CASSPPGVGVTGELFF TGTGCCAGCAGCCCCCCCGGGGTAGGGGTTACCGGGGAGCTGTTTTTT
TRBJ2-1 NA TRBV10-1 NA CASSEIAVSYNEQFF TGCGCCAGCAGTGAAATAGCGGTCTCCTACAATGAGCAGTTCTTC
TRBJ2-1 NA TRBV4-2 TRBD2 CASSPTSGRAPEQFF TGTGCCAGCAGCCCGACTAGCGGGAGGGCCCCTGAGCAGTTCTTC
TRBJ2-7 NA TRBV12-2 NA CASRYLAGVLQEQYF TGTGCAAGTCGCTATTTAGCGGGAGTCCTTCAAGAGCAGTACTTC
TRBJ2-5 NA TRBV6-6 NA CASSPRLASETQYF TGTGCCAGCAGCCCCCGGCTAGCGAGTGAGACCCAGTACTTC
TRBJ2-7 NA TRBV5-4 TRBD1 CASSSTGGLPYEQYF TGTGCCAGCAGCTCTACAGGGGGGTTACCCTACGAGCAGTACTTC
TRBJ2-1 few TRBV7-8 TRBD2 CASSISGPLPSNEQFF TGTGCCAGCAGCATTAGCGGGCCCCTCCCGAGCAATGAGCAGTTCTTC
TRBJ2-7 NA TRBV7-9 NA CASSLRTDEQYF TGTGCCAGCAGCCTACGGACGGACGAGCAGTACTTC